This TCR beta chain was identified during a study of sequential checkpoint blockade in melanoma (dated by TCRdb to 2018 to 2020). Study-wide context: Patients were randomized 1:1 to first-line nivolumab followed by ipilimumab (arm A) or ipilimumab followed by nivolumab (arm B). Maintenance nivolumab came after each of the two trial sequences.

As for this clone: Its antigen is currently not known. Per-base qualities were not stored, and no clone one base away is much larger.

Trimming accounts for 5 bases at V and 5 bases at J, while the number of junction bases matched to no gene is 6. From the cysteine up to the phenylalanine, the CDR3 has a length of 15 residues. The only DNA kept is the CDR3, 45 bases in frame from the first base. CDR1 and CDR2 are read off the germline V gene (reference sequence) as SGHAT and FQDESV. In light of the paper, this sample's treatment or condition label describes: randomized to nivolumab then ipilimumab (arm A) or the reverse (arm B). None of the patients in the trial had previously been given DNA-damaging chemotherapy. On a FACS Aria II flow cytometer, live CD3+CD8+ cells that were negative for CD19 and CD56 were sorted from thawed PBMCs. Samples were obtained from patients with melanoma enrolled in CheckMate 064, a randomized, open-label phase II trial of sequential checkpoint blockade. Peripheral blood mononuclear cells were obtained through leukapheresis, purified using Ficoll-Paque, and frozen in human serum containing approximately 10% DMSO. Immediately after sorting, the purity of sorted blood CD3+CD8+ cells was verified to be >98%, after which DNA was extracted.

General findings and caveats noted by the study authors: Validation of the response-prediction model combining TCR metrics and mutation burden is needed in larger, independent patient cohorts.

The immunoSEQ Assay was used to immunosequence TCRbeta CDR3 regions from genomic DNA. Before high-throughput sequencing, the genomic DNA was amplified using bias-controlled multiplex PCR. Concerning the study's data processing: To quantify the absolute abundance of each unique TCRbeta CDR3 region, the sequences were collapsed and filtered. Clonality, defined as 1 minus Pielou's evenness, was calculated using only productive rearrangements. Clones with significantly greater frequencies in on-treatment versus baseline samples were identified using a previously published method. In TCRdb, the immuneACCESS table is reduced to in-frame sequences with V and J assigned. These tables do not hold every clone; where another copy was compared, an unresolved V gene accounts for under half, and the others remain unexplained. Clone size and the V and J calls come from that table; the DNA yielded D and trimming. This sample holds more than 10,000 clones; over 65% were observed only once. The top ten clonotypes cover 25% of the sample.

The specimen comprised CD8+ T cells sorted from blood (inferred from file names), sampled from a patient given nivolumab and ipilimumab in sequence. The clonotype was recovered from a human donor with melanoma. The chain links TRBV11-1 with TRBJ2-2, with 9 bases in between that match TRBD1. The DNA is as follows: TGTGCCAGCAGCCAGACGACAGGGGGAACCGGGGAGCTGTTTTTT. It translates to CASSQTTGGTGELFF.